This T cell receptor (beta chain) was documented in a study of T cell responses to AZD1222 COVID-19 vaccine. The study, taken as a whole, reports: The study sampled repertoires only after the peak T cell response. Per reports, nearly half of all spike-specific TCRs target regions that are unmutated in variants.

This clone was observed a single time. Its antigen is undetermined. V was cut by 5 bases and J by 0 bases, with 11 bases left in between. The CDR3 is 15 residues long. The germline V gene encodes CDR1 LNHDA and CDR2 SQIVND (reference sequence). The data were produced by immunoSEQ multiplex PCR, yet TCRdb's version contains in-frame clones alone and is incomplete. This sample carries under 100,000 clones, more than 70% of them seen once, and the ten largest clones take about 5.2%. The sample here was peripheral blood, taken 28 days after the second AZD1222 dose. J is TRBJ2-4 and V is TRBV19; D perhaps matches TRBD1 (6 bases). This clonotype originated in an adult who received the AZD1222 COVID-19 vaccine. Here the CDR3 DNA reads TGTGCCAGTAGTTGGACAGTTTCAGCCAAAAACATTCAGTACTTC. This encodes CASSWTVSAKNIQYF.